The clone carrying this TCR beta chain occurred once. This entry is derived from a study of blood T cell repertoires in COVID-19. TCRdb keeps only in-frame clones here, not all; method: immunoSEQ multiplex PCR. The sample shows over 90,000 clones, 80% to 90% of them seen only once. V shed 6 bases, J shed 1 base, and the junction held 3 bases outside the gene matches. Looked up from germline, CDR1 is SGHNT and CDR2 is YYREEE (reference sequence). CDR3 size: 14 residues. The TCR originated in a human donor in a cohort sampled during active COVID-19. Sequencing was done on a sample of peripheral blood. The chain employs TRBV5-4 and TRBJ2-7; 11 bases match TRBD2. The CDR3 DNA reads TGTGCCAGCAACCTAGCGGGGGGATCCTACGAGCAGTACTTC. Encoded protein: CASNLAGGSYEQYF.